The sequence of this T cell receptor beta chain was determined in a study of T cell changes during pregnancy in multiple sclerosis. Clones were sequenced by immunoSEQ multiplex PCR, and TCRdb holds only the in-frame ones, with some missing. The sample yields 40,000 to 55,000 clones, around 94% seen once. In germline, CDR1 is SGHAT, CDR2 FQNNGV. This CDR3 spans 16 amino acids. V lost 0 bases to trimming and J lost 3 bases; unmatched junction nucleotides: 7. The sequenced sample was CD4+ T cells from peripheral blood mononuclear cells, obtained in the third trimester of pregnancy. V usage is TRBV11-2 and J usage is TRBJ2-7; 8 bases fit TRBD1. This sequence was found in a female donor with multiple sclerosis, enrolled in a pregnancy study. The CDR3 bases are TGTGCCAGCAGCTTAGATCGTGCCAGGGGGCGCTACGAGCAGTACTTC. This codes for CASSLDRARGRYEQYF.